This T cell receptor (beta chain) comes out of a study of regulatory T cells in long-lasting Graves disease. CDR1 and CDR2 from the germline V gene are SGHRS and YFSETQ. CDR3 size: 14 residues. The J segment lost 6 bases and the V segment lost 2 bases, leaving 6 bases of the junction unmatched. This clonotype was observed a few times. Antigen unknown. The study, taken as a whole, reports: Possibly, too few samples lowered accuracy. Persistent disease samples used TRBV28, TRBJ1-2 and TRBJ2-5 preferentially.

iRepertoire HTBI primers and Arm-PCR of CDR3 regions built TCR beta libraries. MiXCR, applied by TCRdb to the multiplex PCR reads, yields one record per CDR3 protein. Of 500,000 or so distinct CDR3 sequences in the sample, under 20% were seen once. Regarding time point: newly diagnosed GD, antithyroid drugs for less than 3 months. Scientists built the TCR library using RNA that was extracted from PBMCs. These data were also reused for a study on T cells in Graves' hyperthyroidism and ophthalmopathy.

This chain links TRBV5-1 with TRBJ1-2; 8 bases line up with TRBD1. Here the sequenced sample was peripheral blood mononuclear cells (PBMCs), taken at new diagnosis, from a patient treated with antithyroid drugs. The source of this sequence is a man aged 35 to 55 with Graves disease. CDR3 protein: CASSLLTGEDGYTF. DNA of the CDR3: TGCGCCAGCAGCTTATTGACAGGGGAGGATGGCTACACCTTC.